One sample yielded the 31 T cell receptor beta chains listed below, sequenced in a study of blood T cell repertoires in COVID-19. Measured with immunoSEQ multiplex PCR; TCRdb has only the in-frame clones, and not every one. The sample lists tens of thousands of clones; around 85% were seen once. The sequencing input was peripheral blood. The receptor source for this set is an older man in a cohort sampled during active COVID-19.

The chain links TRBV29-1 to TRBJ1-2; D remains ambiguous. V was trimmed by 7 bases and J by 4 bases, leaving 13 bases between them. The V gene's germline CDR1 is SQVTM and CDR2 ANQGSEA. This CDR3 is 12 amino acids long. This chain's CDR3 is CSAGSGGYGYTF. The CDR3 DNA sequence: TGCAGCGCCGGATCGGGAGGCTATGGCTACACCTTC. The whole variable domain, filled in from reference TRBV29-1 and TRBJ1-2, reads SAVISQKPSRDICQRGTSLTIQCQVDSQVTMMFWYRQQPGQSLTLIATANQGSEATYESGFVIDKFPISRPNLTFSTLTVSNMSPEDSSIYLCSAGSGGYGYTFGSGTRLTVV.

The genes are TRBV4-1 and TRBJ2-7; TRBD1 agrees at 8 bases. Germline V gene data show CDR1 as MGHRA and CDR2 as YSYEKL. The CDR3 length is 14 residues. V gave up 4 bases and J gave up 5 bases; unmatched junction bases: 7. The CDR3 loop is CASSRTGIENEQYF. DNA of the CDR3: TGCGCCAGCAGCCGGACAGGGATCGAAAACGAGCAGTACTTC.

This clone is a singleton in its sample. V is TRBV6-2 or TRBV6-3 and J is TRBJ1-1; a possible D gene is TRBD1 (5 bases). CDR3 size: 14 residues. Per germline, CDR1 MNHEY and CDR2 SVGEGT. V lost 0 bases to trimming and J lost 1 base, with 6 bases between them. This CDR3 is CASSYSGGNTEAFF. DNA of the CDR3: TGTGCCAGCAGTTACTCGGGGGGGAACACTGAAGCTTTCTTT.

This sequence joins TRBV18 and TRBJ1-2, with 8 bases lining up with TRBD1. Germline-derived CDR1 and CDR2 are KGHSH and LQKENI. J was trimmed by 2 bases and V by 3 bases; bases with no gene match: 8. This CDR3 has 16 amino acids. DNA of the CDR3: TGTGCCAGCTCACCCGTGGACAGGGTAGGAAACTATGGCTACACCTTC. Its translation is CASSPVDRVGNYGYTF.

V is TRBV11-3 and J is TRBJ1-6; unclear D gene. Trimming cost V 1 base and J 7 bases, with 5 bases left between them. There are 13 residues in the CDR3. CDR1 and CDR2 from the germline V gene are SGHNT and YENEEA. The CDR3 spells CASSLGRNSPLHF. The CDR3 nucleotides read TGTGCCAGCAGCTTAGGCCGGAATTCACCCCTCCACTTT.

This chain joins TRBV12-3 or TRBV12-4 and TRBJ1-1, with 7 bases fitting TRBD1. The junction had 7 bases not matched to a gene; V was cut back by 10 bases and J by 2 bases. The CDR3 spans 13 residues. The CDR3 nucleotides are TGTGCCACCGTGACAGGGCCCAACACTGAAGCTTTCTTT. It yields the protein CATVTGPNTEAFF.

The chain links TRBV18 to TRBJ2-5, with D perhaps matching TRBD1 (6 bases). Trimming left V 2 bases short and J 1 base short, with 8 bases between. The CDR3 sequence is 14 residues long. Germline lookup yields CDR1 KGHSH and CDR2 LQKENI. CDR3 sequence reads: CASSPWTAQETQYF. The CDR3 nucleotides are TGTGCCAGCTCACCATGGACAGCCCAAGAGACCCAGTACTTC.

This clone was counted a few times. V gene TRBV28 combines with J gene TRBJ1-4, with a tentative D call TRBD1 (5 bases). Germline V gene lookup returns CDR1 MDHEN and CDR2 SYDVKM. The CDR3 consists of 13 residues. V was clipped by 7 bases and J by 6 bases, with 12 bases between them. The chain's CDR3 is CASTPPGDEKLFF. CDR3 sequence (DNA): TGTGCCAGCACCCCCCCGGGGGATGAAAAACTGTTTTTT.

This clone appeared a single time. The CDR3 DNA is TGCAGCGTTGAAGCGACAGGAAGCACAGATACGCAGTATTTT. Protein: CSVEATGSTDTQYF. The chain combines TRBV29-1 with TRBJ2-3, with D possibly being TRBD1 (6 bases). Trimming removed 1 base at V and 0 bases at J, with 8 bases between. Germline assignment: CDR1 SQVTM and CDR2 ANQGSEA. The CDR3 runs to 14 residues.

The rearrangement joins TRBV19 to TRBJ1-5; D is unresolved. The CDR3 has 15 amino acids. Germline V lookup: CDR1 LNHDA, CDR2 SQIVND (reference sequence). V lost 8 bases, J lost 2 bases, and 16 bases lay in between. The CDR3 sequence is CASLGGRGGNQPQHF. DNA of the CDR3: TGTGCCAGTTTGGGAGGGAGAGGAGGCAATCAGCCCCAGCATTTT.

V gene TRBV25-1 combines with J gene TRBJ1-5; D possibly corresponds to TRBD1 (5 bases). Germline-derived CDR1 and CDR2 are MGHDK and SYGVNS. Trimming removed 5 bases from V and 4 bases from J, with 9 bases in between. This CDR3 is built from 13 residues. The DNA for the CDR3 is TGTGCCAGCAGTTCTCAGGGAAATCAGCCCCAGCATTTT. Amino acid sequence: CASSSQGNQPQHF.

The sample holds one count of this clone. The V and J genes are TRBV18 and TRBJ2-6, with D possibly TRBD2 on 6 matching bases. Germline assignment: CDR1 KGHSH and CDR2 LQKENI. CDR3 length: 15 residues. Trimming pared 3 bases from V and 3 bases from J, leaving 9 bases between. CDR3 sequence (DNA): TGTGCCAGCTCACCCGGGACTTATGGGGCCAACGTCCTGACTTTC. It yields the protein CASSPGTYGANVLTF. The full variable domain, its missing parts supplied by reference TRBV18 and TRBJ2-6, is NAGVMQNPRHLVRRRGQEARLRCSPMKGHSHVYWYRQLPEEGLKFMVYLQKENIIDESGMPKERFSAEFPKEGPSILRIQQVVRGDSAAYFCASSPGTYGANVLTFGAGSRLTVL.

The rearrangement uses TRBV28 and TRBJ1-2, with D possibly matching TRBD1 (6 bases). CDR3 length: 17 amino acids. Per the germline V gene, CDR1 is MDHEN and CDR2 is SYDVKM. Trimming pared 5 bases from V and 4 bases from J, leaving 23 bases between. For the CDR3, the DNA is TGTGCCAGCAGTCTAACCAACCTTGCGGGGGCTGGCTATGGCTACACCTTC. It encodes CASSLTNLAGAGYGYTF.

This rearrangement joins TRBV7-2 to TRBJ1-6; weak D call: TRBD1 (5 bases). V gave up 1 base and J gave up 14 bases, with 12 bases separating them. The CDR3 length is 13 residues. The germline gives CDR1 SGHTA, CDR2 FQGNSA. The CDR3 here is CASSLGGDSTLHF. The DNA for the CDR3 is TGTGCCAGCAGCTTAGGAGGGGACTCAACCCTCCACTTT.

The chain uses TRBV7-2 and TRBJ1-2; 9 positions agree with TRBD1. With 5 bases clipped from V and 7 bases from J, the junction kept 8 bases outside the gene matches. Germline V gene sequence: CDR1 SGHTA, CDR2 FQGNSA. The CDR3 is 14 residues long. CDR3 sequence reads: CASSPSGTGSGYTF. The DNA for the CDR3 is TGTGCCAGCAGCCCATCCGGGACAGGGAGTGGCTACACCTTC. The full variable domain, completed using reference TRBV7-2 and TRBJ1-2, is GAGVSQSPSNKVTEKGKDVELRCDPISGHTALYWYRQSLGQGLEFLIYFQGNSAPDKSGLPSDRFSAERTGGSVSTLTIQRTQQEDSAVYLCASSPSGTGSGYTFGSGTRLTVV.

The CDR3 sequence: CAISQGTGLDV. CDR3 in DNA: TGTGCCATCAGTCAAGGGACAGGGCTGGACGTC. The J gene is TRBJ2-7, the V gene TRBV10-3; 9 bases line up with TRBD1. Germline assignment: CDR1 ENHRY and CDR2 SYGVKD. The CDR3 contains 11 residues.

This clone showed up just a few times. V and J are TRBV28 and TRBJ2-7; 10 bases are a match to TRBD1. CDR3 length equals 15 residues. Losses at the gene ends were 7 bases for V and 3 bases for J; bases not matched to a gene: 9. Germline CDR1 reads MDHEN; CDR2 reads SYDVKM. The CDR3: CASTALGQGSYEQYF. CDR3 in DNA: TGTGCCAGCACCGCCTTGGGACAGGGGAGCTACGAGCAGTACTTC. The complete variable domain, with remaining parts taken from reference TRBV28 and TRBJ2-7, reads DVKVTQSSRYLVKRTGEKVFLECVQDMDHENMFWYRQDPGLGLRLIYFSYDVKMKEKGDIPEGYSVSREKKERFSLILESASTNQTSMYLCASTALGQGSYEQYFGPGTRLTVT.

The V gene is TRBV3-1 (or the pseudogene TRBV3-2), the J gene TRBJ2-1; TRBD1 matches 9 bases. The CDR3 consists of 15 residues. Per germline, CDR1 LGHDT and CDR2 YNNKEL (reference sequence). Unmatched junction bases numbered 2, after V lost 1 base and J lost 4 bases. The CDR3: CASSQGTGEYNEQFF. The CDR3 DNA reads TGTGCCAGCAGCCAAGGGACAGGGGAATACAATGAGCAGTTCTTC.

The chain is built from TRBV11-2 and TRBJ1-1; the D gene is possibly TRBD1 (5 bases). In germline, CDR1 is SGHAT, CDR2 FQNNGV. V gave up 3 bases and J gave up 0 bases, with 11 bases separating them. The CDR3 runs 15 residues. The CDR3 protein is CASSFEAGLNTEAFF. CDR3 DNA sequence: TGTGCCAGCAGCTTTGAGGCAGGGTTGAACACTGAAGCTTTCTTT.

This clone was seen more than once but under ten times. The chain joins TRBV7-2 to TRBJ1-2, with TRBD1 matching over 10 bases. In germline, CDR1 is SGHTA, CDR2 FQGNSA. This CDR3 has 13 amino acids. After removal of 5 bases from V and 5 bases from J, the junction contained 2 bases not matched to a gene. The CDR3 spells CASSEDRGYGYTF. The CDR3 DNA reads TGTGCCAGCAGCGAGGACAGGGGGTATGGCTACACCTTC.

This clone appeared a few times. The CDR3: CASSPGGQGMMNTEAFF. The CDR3 coding sequence is TGTGCCAGCAGTCCGGGGGGACAGGGTATGATGAACACTGAAGCTTTCTTT. The chain links TRBV6-4 to TRBJ1-1; TRBD1 agrees at 9 bases. The J segment lost 0 bases and the V segment lost 5 bases, leaving 10 bases of the junction unmatched. This CDR3 contains 17 residues. Germline values: CDR1 MRHNA, CDR2 SNTAGT.

This clone was recorded once. The chain employs TRBV7-8 and TRBJ1-2; D unresolved. The CDR3 length is 14 residues. CDR1 is SGHVS, CDR2 FQNEAQ, per germline. Trimming took 1 base from V and 6 from J, leaving 12 bases between them. The CDR3, as DNA: TGTGCCAGCAGCTTAGATTCGGTCTCCCATGGCTACACCTTC. The encoded protein is CASSLDSVSHGYTF. Full variable domain (missing parts from reference TRBV7-8 and TRBJ1-2): GAGVSQSPRYKVAKRGQDVALRCDPISGHVSLFWYQQALGQGPEFLTYFQNEAQLDKSGLPSDRFFAERPEGSVSTLKIQRTQQEDSAVYLCASSLDSVSHGYTFGSGTRLTVV.

This clone was picked up a small number of times. The V and J genes are TRBV10-3 and TRBJ1-1; 7 bases align to TRBD1. V shed 4 bases and J 2 bases; nucleotides not matched to a gene: 7. The V gene's germline CDR1 is ENHRY and CDR2 SYGVKD. The CDR3 consists of 15 residues. CDR3 sequence reads: CAISGGDRKNTEAFF. In nucleotides, the CDR3 is TGTGCCATCAGTGGTGGGGACAGAAAAAACACTGAAGCTTTCTTT.

The chain couples TRBV12-3 or TRBV12-4 to TRBJ2-1, with a tentative D call TRBD2 (6 bases). The CDR3 spans 13 residues. V lost 4 bases and J lost 4, with 8 bases in between. This chain's CDR3 is CASSSAGYNEQFF. The DNA for the CDR3 is TGTGCCAGCAGTTCCGCGGGGTACAATGAGCAGTTCTTC.

This chain uses TRBV2 with TRBJ1-4; 7 bases agree with TRBD1. The CDR3 contains 14 residues. V shed 6 bases, J shed 4 bases, and the junction held 5 bases outside the gene matches. Germline CDR1 and CDR2: SNHLY and FYNNEI. DNA of the CDR3: TGTGCCAGCAGGGGGGGACAGAATAATGAAAAACTGTTTTTT. Translated, it gives CASRGGQNNEKLFF.

V is TRBV11-2 and J is TRBJ1-3; D remains ambiguous. Germline V gene lookup returns CDR1 SGHAT and CDR2 FQNNGV. Trimming left V 6 bases short and J 4 bases short, with 4 bases between. This CDR3 is 11 amino acids long. CDR3 in DNA: TGTGCCAGCAGTATCGGAAACACCATATATTTT. Translation: CASSIGNTIYF. The full variable domain, with the rest looked up from reference TRBV11-2 and TRBJ1-3, is EAGVAQSPRYKIIEKRQSVAFWCNPISGHATLYWYQQILGQGPKLLIQFQNNGVVDDSQLPKDRFSAERLKGVDSTLKIQPAKLEDSAVYLCASSIGNTIYFGEGSWLTVV.

Here the CDR3 reads CASSTPGTGRAYTF. CDR3 coding DNA: TGTGCCAGCAGTACTCCCGGGACAGGGCGTGCCTACACCTTC. This chain uses TRBV28 with TRBJ1-2; 9 bases are shared with TRBD1. Germline V gene lookup returns CDR1 MDHEN and CDR2 SYDVKM. The V segment lost 5 bases and the J segment 10 bases; nucleotides outside the gene matches: 11. This CDR3 region has 14 residues.

The chain is built from TRBV6-1 and TRBJ1-2, with D maybe TRBD1 (5 bases). Germline V gene sequence: CDR1 MNHNS, CDR2 SASEGT. V shed 2 bases and J shed 2 bases, with 9 bases lying between them. This CDR3 is 14 amino acids long. CDR3: CASSETGGNYGYTF. The CDR3, as DNA: TGTGCCAGCAGTGAAACGGGGGGGAACTATGGCTACACCTTC.

This clone has more than one count but fewer than ten. V gene TRBV6-5 combines with J gene TRBJ1-4; the D is unclear. This CDR3 has 15 amino acids. V was cut by 6 bases and J by 3 bases, with 14 bases left in between. Germline V gene data show CDR1 as MNHEY and CDR2 as SVGAGI. CDR3 residues: CASREVWDANEKLFF. In DNA form, the CDR3 reads TGTGCCAGCAGGGAGGTTTGGGATGCTAATGAAAAACTGTTTTTT.

The genes are TRBV6-2 or TRBV6-3 and TRBJ2-1; 10 nucleotides match TRBD1. The CDR3 contains 13 residues. Trimming at V came to 6 bases and at J to 9 bases, leaving 5 bases not matched to a gene. CDR1 is MNHEY, CDR2 SVGEGT, per germline. The CDR3 coding sequence is TGTGCCAGCAGCCGCGGGACAGGGGCTGAGCAGTTCTTC. Its translation is CASSRGTGAEQFF.

The chain has TRBV5-1 and TRBJ1-5; 9 bases are shared with TRBD1. CDR3 length: 15 amino acids. Germline CDR1 SGHRS, CDR2 YFSETQ. V lost 0 bases and J lost 6; bases outside the gene matches: 4. CDR3 sequence (DNA): TGCGCCAGCAGCTTGGACGGACAGGGGAGTCAGCCCCAGCATTTT. This encodes CASSLDGQGSQPQHF.